This entry concerns a single T cell receptor (beta chain). Its antigen is as yet unknown. The CDR3 covers 17 residues. Germline V gives CDR1 MGHDK, CDR2 SYGVNS. The V gene lost 1 base and the J gene lost 1 base, with 14 bases spanning the gap. Donation came from healthy Caucasian individuals in Russia who were aged about 6 to 100. Staff drew around 10 milliliters of peripheral blood from each donor. This record comes from a study of blood T cells in healthy people across ages. Study-level points and caveats: Diversity was higher, and naive CD4+ cells more numerous, in long-lived donors than in aged donors.

Next came a second PCR, run for roughly 7 to 12 cycles, which used a sample-barcoded 5' primer along with a J-beta primer mix. MiXCR, run by TCRdb on the 5' RACE reads, gives a single entry per CDR3 protein. This sample has around 870,000 distinct CDR3 sequences, with roughly 26% found just once. What was sequenced was blood. The chain is built from TRBV25-1 and TRBJ2-1; D possibly corresponds to TRBD1 (6 bases). The receptor comes from a woman aged 80 or over in good health. Written as DNA, the CDR3 is TGTGCCAGCAGTGAATCCCCGGGACAAAAGTCCTACAATGAGCAGTTCTTC. It encodes CASSESPGQKSYNEQFF.